The 28 T cell receptor beta chains presented below share a single source sample, sequenced in a study of T cells after yellow fever vaccination. Using its own MiXCR run on the 5' RACE reads, TCRdb lists one record per CDR3 protein. The table has 300,000 to 350,000 distinct CDR3 sequences, roughly 8.6% seen once; the top ten hold under 20%. The specimen was PBMCs, collected about 41 days after the first yellow fever vaccination. The receptor source for this set is a man aged 18 to 30 who received the YFV17D yellow fever vaccine.

This clonotype was counted only a few times. The chain uses TRBV7-2 and TRBJ1-1; D might be TRBD1 (5 bases). The V gene's germline CDR1 is SGHTA and CDR2 FQGNSA. This CDR3 is 16 amino acids long. Trimming took 7 bases from V and 1 from J, leaving 19 bases between them. CDR3 in amino acids: CASTPFGRGGNTEAFF. Written as DNA, the CDR3 is TGTGCCAGCACCCCCTTCGGGCGGGGCGGGAACACTGAAGCTTTCTTT.

This clonotype was picked up a small number of times. The chain combines TRBV24-1 with TRBJ2-3; 10 bases agree with TRBD2. The CDR3 contains 17 residues. The germline V gene has CDR1 KGHDR and CDR2 SFDVKD. J was trimmed by 1 base and V by 2 bases; bases with no gene match: 5. DNA of the CDR3: TGTGCCACCAGTGATTCTTCAGCGGGGGGGCGCACAGATACGCAGTATTTT. It encodes CATSDSSAGGRTDTQYF.

This clonotype occurred a few times. The chain combines TRBV6-1 with TRBJ2-7; TRBD1 aligns across 8 bases. With 5 bases clipped from V and 8 bases from J, the junction kept 11 bases outside the gene matches. The CDR3 has 14 residues. The germline CDR1 and CDR2 sequences are MNHNS and SASEGT. CDR3 DNA: TGTGCCAGCAGTCCGTTGGGGACAGGAGTGAAGCAGTACGTC. It yields the protein CASSPLGTGVKQYV.

There are a few counts of this clonotype. The V and J genes are TRBV9 and TRBJ1-1, with 8 bases lining up with TRBD1. Germline V gene sequence: CDR1 SGDLS, CDR2 YYNGEE. CDR3 length: 13 amino acids. V shed 3 bases, J shed 4 bases, and the junction held 2 bases outside the gene matches. CDR3 sequence: CASSEGQGTEAFF. The CDR3 region has the DNA TGTGCCAGCAGCGAAGGACAGGGCACTGAAGCTTTCTTT.

V is TRBV10-3 and J is TRBJ1-1, with 7 positions matching TRBD1. After removal of 8 bases from V and 1 base from J, the junction contained 7 bases not matched to a gene. This CDR3 is 14 amino acids long. CDR1 and CDR2 (germline): ENHRY, SYGVKD. CDR3 sequence (DNA): TGTGCCATCGGGGGAGGGGGCACGAACACTGAAGCTTTCTTT. Translating gives CAIGGGGTNTEAFF.

This rearrangement joins TRBV18 to TRBJ1-5, with D uncertain. CDR1 is KGHSH and CDR2 is LQKENI in the germline V gene. This CDR3 is 15 amino acids long. The germline V and J ends were trimmed by 3 bases and 3 bases, with 12 bases remaining between them. The DNA of the CDR3 is TGTGCCAGCTCACCTCGCGCAGCGACCAATCAGCCCCAGCATTTT. This codes for CASSPRAATNQPQHF.

This clonotype was seen a few times. The CDR3 nucleotides are TGCAGTGCTAGCCTCCCGGGACAACCCTGGGAGCAGTACTTC. This translates into CSASLPGQPWEQYF. The chain links TRBV20-1 to TRBJ2-7; a possible D gene is TRBD1 (6 bases). Germline CDR1 is DFQATT and CDR2 is SNEGSKA (reference sequence). Between the trimmed V and J ends, which lost 3 bases and 7 bases, there was a span of 19 bases. The CDR3 spans 14 residues.

The V call is TRBV12-3 or TRBV12-4, the J call TRBJ2-5, with 9 bases that match TRBD2. Trimming took 6 bases from V and 4 from J; bases not matched to a gene: 6. The CDR3 is 14 amino acids. CDR3 sequence: CASSPGTSRETQYF. CDR3 DNA: TGTGCCAGCAGCCCTGGGACTAGCCGAGAGACCCAGTACTTC.

The chain is built from TRBV7-8 and TRBJ2-7; D could derive from TRBD1 or TRBD2 (5 bases each). Germline V gives CDR1 SGHVS, CDR2 FQNEAQ. This CDR3 spans 13 amino acids. The ends were cut back, 8 bases at V and 2 bases at J, with 13 bases in the middle. The CDR3 is CASGSGPTYEQYF. The CDR3 DNA reads TGTGCCAGCGGCTCGGGGCCCACCTACGAGCAGTACTTC.

The V gene is TRBV4-1, the J gene TRBJ2-5, with a tentative D call TRBD2 (6 bases). V was pared by 4 bases and J by 1 base, with 13 bases between. The CDR3 contains 15 residues. Germline CDR1 MGHRA, CDR2 YSYEKL. The DNA of the CDR3 is TGCGCCAGCAGCCCCTTGGAGGGGACCCAAGAGACCCAGTACTTC. Its translation: CASSPLEGTQETQYF.

The chain links TRBV12-3 or TRBV12-4 to TRBJ2-7, with 12 positions matching TRBD2. The CDR3 sequence is 14 residues long. With V trimmed by 6 bases and J by 2 bases, 2 bases remained unmatched. The CDR3 nucleotides are TGTGCCAGCAGGGGACTAGCGGGTACCTACGAGCAGTACTTC. This encodes CASRGLAGTYEQYF.

The chain carries TRBV5-6 and TRBJ2-2; 8 bases are a match to TRBD1. The V segment lost 4 bases and the J segment 5 bases; nucleotides outside the gene matches: 10. CDR3 length: 16 amino acids. Looked up from germline, CDR1 is SGHDT and CDR2 is YYEEEE. The CDR3 bases are TGTGCCAGCAGCCGACTCGACAGGGGAGAAACCGGGGAGCTGTTTTTT. Its translation is CASSRLDRGETGELFF.

DNA of the CDR3: TGTGCCAGCAGTGAATCCGGGATAAACACCGGGGAGCTGTTTTTT. This translates into CASSESGINTGELFF. The rearrangement links TRBV25-1 to TRBJ2-2; a weak D match, TRBD2 (5 bases). This CDR3 is 15 amino acids long. Deletions cut 1 base from V and 2 bases from J, with 8 bases between. CDR1 MGHDK and CDR2 SYGVNS come from the germline V gene.

V gene TRBV30 combines with J gene TRBJ1-1, with D unresolved. Per germline, CDR1 GTSNPN and CDR2 SVGIG (reference sequence). CDR3 size: 12 residues. V was trimmed by 3 bases and J by 2 bases, leaving 7 bases between them. DNA for the CDR3: TGTGCCTGGAGCCGTCGTAACACTGAAGCTTTCTTT. It is translated as CAWSRRNTEAFF.

Many counts were recorded for this clonotype. The chain has TRBV4-3 and TRBJ1-5; D is ambiguous. V gave up 4 bases and J gave up 0 bases, with 10 bases separating them. This CDR3 is 15 amino acids long. Germline values: CDR1 LGHNA, CDR2 YSLEER. The CDR3 DNA is TGCGCCAGCAGCCTTAGCGCAGTTAGCAATCAGCCCCAGCATTTT. This codes for CASSLSAVSNQPQHF.

This chain connects TRBV6-2 or TRBV6-3 to TRBJ2-7; perhaps TRBD1 as D (6 bases). This CDR3 is 15 amino acids long. The germline V gene has CDR1 MNHEY and CDR2 SVGEGT. With 2 bases removed from V and 0 bases from J, the gap between germline ends came to 11 bases. The CDR3 protein is CASSYGQSSSYEQYV. CDR3 in DNA: TGTGCCAGCAGTTACGGACAGTCTAGCTCCTACGAGCAGTACGTC.

This chain uses TRBV24-1 with TRBJ2-3, with 7 bases aligning to TRBD2. This CDR3 has 15 amino acids. Germline CDR1 KGHDR, CDR2 SFDVKD. Losses at the gene ends were 3 bases for V and 2 bases for J; bases not matched to a gene: 4. The CDR3 loop is CATSDTGTTTDTQYF. CDR3 DNA: TGTGCCACCAGTGATACCGGGACTACCACAGATACGCAGTATTTT.

This clonotype was found many times. V usage is TRBV20-1 and J usage is TRBJ1-4; 9 nucleotides align to TRBD1. V was clipped by 3 bases and J by 5 bases; unmatched bases: 4. Germline CDR1 and CDR2: DFQATT and SNEGSKA (reference sequence). This CDR3 has 14 residues. CDR3 sequence: CSASHGTGNEKLFF. The CDR3 DNA reads TGCAGTGCTAGCCACGGGACAGGGAATGAAAAACTGTTTTTT.

V usage is TRBV15 and J usage is TRBJ2-1; the D gene is possibly TRBD2 (7 bases). This CDR3 is built from 16 residues. Trimming removed 0 bases from V and 9 bases from J, with 18 bases in between. Germline values: CDR1 LNHNV, CDR2 YYDKDF (reference sequence). DNA of the CDR3: TGTGCCACCAGCAGAGATTGGGGAGGGGGGGGGCTTGAGCAGTTCTTC. Residues: CATSRDWGGGGLEQFF.

The CDR3 nucleotides read TGTGCCAGCAGCTTGGGTTCGGGGGGCCCATTCTCTGGGGCCAACGTCCTGACTTTC. As protein: CASSLGSGGPFSGANVLTF. The rearrangement joins TRBV5-6 to TRBJ2-6; D may be TRBD2 (7 bases). Trimming took 0 bases from V and 0 from J, leaving 16 bases between them. Germline-derived CDR1 and CDR2 are SGHDT and YYEEEE. The CDR3 contains 19 residues.

The chain carries TRBV5-5 and TRBJ2-7, with 11 bases identical to TRBD1. Looked up from germline, CDR1 is SGHKS and CDR2 is YYEKEE (reference sequence). This CDR3 spans 15 amino acids. J lost 2 bases, V lost 2 bases, and 3 bases had no gene match. The DNA for the CDR3 is TGTGCCAGCAGCTTACAGGGACAGGGGGCCTACGAGCAGTACGTC. Protein sequence: CASSLQGQGAYEQYV.

The gene calls are TRBV7-2 and TRBJ1-6, with 7 bases fitting TRBD1. The CDR3 consists of 17 residues. The germline CDR1 and CDR2 sequences are SGHTA and FQGNSA. With 2 bases clipped from V and 7 bases from J, the junction kept 11 bases outside the gene matches. Here the CDR3 reads CASSLSGGGSPNSPLHF. The DNA for the CDR3 is TGTGCCAGCAGCTTATCAGGAGGGGGCAGCCCGAATTCACCCCTCCACTTT.

This rearrangement joins TRBV5-6 to TRBJ2-1; TRBD2 aligns across 8 bases. With 9 bases clipped from V and 0 bases from J, the junction kept 8 bases outside the gene matches. Germline V gives CDR1 SGHDT, CDR2 YYEEEE. CDR3 length: 15 amino acids. CDR3: CATCLGGGSYNEQFF. The CDR3 DNA is TGTGCCACTTGCCTCGGGGGGGGCTCCTACAATGAGCAGTTCTTC.

This clonotype was detected a few times. The chain is built from TRBV2 and TRBJ1-2; possible D gene TRBD1, 5 bases. This CDR3 region has 15 residues. The V and J ends lost 3 bases and 3 bases respectively, with 14 bases between them. Germline V lookup: CDR1 SNHLY, CDR2 FYNNEI. The CDR3 region has the DNA TGTGCCAGCAGTGATCTGGGCGGGACCTACTATGGCTACACCTTC. This sequence encodes CASSDLGGTYYGYTF.

The chain has TRBV7-9 and TRBJ1-4; 9 bases map to TRBD1. V lost 5 bases to trimming and J lost 7 bases; unmatched junction nucleotides: 8. This CDR3 has 15 amino acids. Germline V gene sequence: CDR1 SEHNR, CDR2 FQNEAQ (reference sequence). CDR3 nucleotide sequence: TGTGCCAGCAGCCCCATGAGACAGGGGGTTGAAAAACTGTTTTTT. The encoded protein is CASSPMRQGVEKLFF.

The rearrangement uses TRBV24-1 and TRBJ1-1, with 8 positions matching TRBD1. There are 18 residues in the CDR3. J lost 5 bases, V lost 1 base, and 14 bases had no gene match. CDR1 and CDR2 from the germline V gene are KGHDR and SFDVKD. CDR3 sequence (DNA): TGTGCCACCAGTGATTTTGAGACAGGGGTTGAGTTACGGACTGAAGCTTTCTTT. Its translation is CATSDFETGVELRTEAFF.

The chain is built from TRBV7-2 and TRBJ1-5, with 8 bases aligning to TRBD1. Germline trimming cut 0 bases from V and 2 bases from J; bases unmatched to any gene: 3. Germline assignment: CDR1 SGHTA and CDR2 FQGNSA. The CDR3 has 16 residues. The CDR3 nucleotides are TGTGCCAGCAGCTTAGCCCAGGGGGCGGGCAATCAGCCCCAGCATTTT. Encoded protein: CASSLAQGAGNQPQHF.

This clonotype came up many times. V gene TRBV25-1 combines with J gene TRBJ1-5, with TRBD1 as a possible D gene (6 bases). The CDR3 spans 14 residues. Germline loops: CDR1 MGHDK, CDR2 SYGVNS. Trimming pared 3 bases from V and 3 bases from J, leaving 9 bases between. The CDR3 DNA is TGTGCCAGCAGTGACGGACAGAACAATCAGCCCCAGCATTTT. Translated, it gives CASSDGQNNQPQHF.